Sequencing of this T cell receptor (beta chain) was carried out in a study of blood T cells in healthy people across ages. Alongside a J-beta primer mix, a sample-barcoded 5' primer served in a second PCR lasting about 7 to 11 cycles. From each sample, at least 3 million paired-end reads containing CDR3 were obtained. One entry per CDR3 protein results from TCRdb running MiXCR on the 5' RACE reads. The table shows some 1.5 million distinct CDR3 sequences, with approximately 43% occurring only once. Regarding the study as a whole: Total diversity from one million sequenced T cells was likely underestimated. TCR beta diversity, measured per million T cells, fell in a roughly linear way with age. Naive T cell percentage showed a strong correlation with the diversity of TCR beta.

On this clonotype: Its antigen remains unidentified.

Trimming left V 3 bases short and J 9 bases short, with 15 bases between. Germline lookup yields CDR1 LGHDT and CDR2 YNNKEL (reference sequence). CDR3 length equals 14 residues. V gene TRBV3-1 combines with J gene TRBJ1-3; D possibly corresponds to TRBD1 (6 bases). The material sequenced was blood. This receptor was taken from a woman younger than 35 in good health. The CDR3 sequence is CASSHHTGRTTIYF. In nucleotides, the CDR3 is TGTGCCAGCAGCCATCATACAGGGAGGACCACCATATATTTT.